The 6 T cell receptor beta chains below were found in one sample sequenced in a study of blood T cell repertoires in COVID-19 (dated by TCRdb to the early 2020s). To prepare the library, the immunoSEQ multiplex PCR assay was applied. What TCRdb holds here is the immuneACCESS table cut down to in-frame rearrangements. Part of the clones is not present; checked against another copy, under half of the missing clones reflect an unresolved V gene, and the others are unexplained. The sample table shows fewer than 45,000 clones, and around 85% are seen once. The ten largest clones capture approximately 39% of the sample. Sequences were obtained from peripheral blood. All receptors come from a man aged 40-49 years with active or convalescent COVID-19.

The V gene is TRBV3-1 (or the pseudogene TRBV3-2), the J gene TRBJ2-6; perhaps TRBD1 as D (5 bases). The CDR3 extends over 15 amino acids. V lost 4 bases and J 1 base, leaving 8 bases between the germline ends. The germline V gene encodes CDR1 LGHDT and CDR2 YNNKEL (reference sequence). This CDR3 reads CASSLGASGANVLTF. The CDR3 DNA reads as TGTGCCAGCAGCCTAGGGGCATCTGGGGCCAACGTCCTGACTTTC.

This clone was seen many times. This sequence joins TRBV9 and TRBJ2-7; a weak D match, TRBD1 (5 bases). The germline V gene encodes CDR1 SGDLS and CDR2 YYNGEE. Trimming took 2 bases from V and 5 from J, leaving 14 bases between them. This CDR3 is 14 amino acids long. The CDR3 loop is CASSVSREGHEQYF. The DNA for the CDR3 is TGTGCCAGCAGCGTGAGCAGGGAAGGCCACGAGCAGTACTTC.

This clone was counted a single time. The chain is built from TRBV5-1 and TRBJ2-3; 13 bases align to TRBD2. Germline CDR1 is SGHRS and CDR2 is YFSETQ. This CDR3 is 16 amino acids long. J was trimmed by 3 bases and V by 2 bases; bases with no gene match: 3. CDR3 in DNA: TGCGCCAGCAGCTTACTAGCGGGGGGGCAAACAGATACGCAGTATTTT. It yields the protein CASSLLAGGQTDTQYF. The full variable domain, with the rest looked up from reference TRBV5-1 and TRBJ2-3, is KAGVTQTPRYLIKTRGQQVTLSCSPISGHRSVSWYQQTPGQGLQFLFEYFSETQRNKGNFPGRFSGRQFSNSRSEMNVSTLELGDSALYLCASSLLAGGQTDTQYFGPGTRLTVL.

The chain employs TRBV6-5 and TRBJ1-1; D perhaps matches TRBD1 (5 bases). The length of the CDR3 is 14 residues. Deletions cut 2 bases from V and 5 bases from J, with 12 bases between. Germline V gene data show CDR1 as MNHEY and CDR2 as SVGAGI. CDR3 sequence reads: CASSYRGTKTEAFF. The CDR3 DNA reads as TGTGCCAGCAGTTACCGGGGGACGAAGACTGAAGCTTTCTTT.

This clone was seen just once. The V gene is TRBV7-6, the J gene TRBJ1-1; no clear D gene. Trimming pared 1 base from V and 6 bases from J, leaving 15 bases between. The CDR3 runs 15 residues. CDR1 is SGHVS and CDR2 is FNYEAQ in the germline V gene. Here the CDR3 DNA reads TGTGCCAGCAGCTTAGACACCGCCCGGGTCTCTGAAGCTTTCTTT. Its protein is CASSLDTARVSEAFF.

This sequence joins TRBV3-1 (or the pseudogene TRBV3-2) and TRBJ1-6, with D possibly matching TRBD1 (5 bases). CDR3 length: 16 amino acids. Germline loops: CDR1 LGHDT, CDR2 YNNKEL (reference sequence). Trimming shortened V by 0 bases and J by 6 bases, and 12 bases separated the two germline ends. Written as DNA, the CDR3 is TGTGCCAGCAGCCAAGAGGGACCGGGAGGTAATTCACCCCTCCACTTT. Translated, it gives CASSQEGPGGNSPLHF.